This record covers a single T cell receptor (beta chain). Individuals aged 18 to 89 years were recruited from 20 to 25 US areas. Cohort 3 donors were reported recovered after two negative PCRs, clearance, or symptom resolution. The ends were cut back, 0 bases at V and 0 bases at J, with 14 bases in the middle. The germline gives CDR1 SGHRS, CDR2 YFSETQ. There are 17 residues in the CDR3. In the authors' methods: Reference gene primer amplification gave estimated nucleated cell counts. TCRdb's copy holds only in-frame clones and misses some; the assay was immunoSEQ multiplex PCR. The V and J calls and clone size are taken from that table; D and trimming were inferred from the DNA. The profile shows hundreds of thousands of clones, roughly 88% of them singletons. This record belongs to a study of blood T cell repertoires in COVID-19.

The chain links TRBV5-1 to TRBJ2-3; a possible D gene is TRBD2 (6 bases). The source is a woman aged 25 to 39 who had recovered from COVID-19. Material: PBMCs or T cells enriched from blood (not recorded which). The CDR3 here is CASSLAPSGASTDTQYF. Written as DNA, the CDR3 is TGCGCCAGCAGCTTGGCCCCGTCGGGAGCTAGCACAGATACGCAGTATTTT.